This T cell receptor beta chain was retrieved from a study of blood T cells in healthy people across ages. Study-wide findings and caveats: Reliance upon unsorted PBMCs precluded definitive naive versus antigen-experienced comparison.

RNA extraction gave at least 6 micrograms of total RNA per sample. CDR1 is MNHEY and CDR2 is SVGAGI in the germline V gene. The CDR3 has 14 amino acids. Trimming stripped 6 bases from V and 4 bases from J, with 15 bases between. In the case of this clonotype: Its target is not known.

A second PCR of 7 to 11 cycles used a sample-barcoded 5' primer and a J-beta primer mix. Each cDNA was tagged by a template-switch adaptor containing 12 random nucleotides. TCRdb re-called the 5' RACE reads through MiXCR, storing one row per CDR3 protein. The sample includes 800,000 to 1,000,000 distinct CDR3 sequences, around 48% of them seen just once. The sequence was collected from a man aged 30 to 45 in good health. The sample comprised blood. V and J are TRBV6-5 and TRBJ2-5; D is possibly TRBD1 (5 bases). The CDR3 DNA reads TGTGCCAGCAGCTCCCCCCTCACAGGAGAGACCCAGTACTTC. Residues: CASSSPLTGETQYF.